The 18 T cell receptor beta chains presented below share a single source sample, sequenced in a study of shared clonotypes between healthy human individuals. Data came from immunoSEQ multiplex PCR; TCRdb stores just in-frame clones and leaves some out. The table shows over 95,000 clones, with less than 50% occurring only once. The sample consisted of PBMCs. These receptors came from a woman in her thirties or forties in good health. Some clones in this sample may be carry-over from other donors' samples.

This rearrangement joins TRBV9 to TRBJ2-3; D possibly corresponds to TRBD2 (6 bases). Germline CDR1 SGDLS, CDR2 YYNGEE. The CDR3 runs 15 residues. V shed 3 bases and J shed 5 bases, with 16 bases lying between them. CDR3 in DNA: TGTGCCAGCAGCGACTACCTTAGCGGCGGAGATACGCAGTATTTT. Residues: CASSDYLSGGDTQYF.

This clone was picked up many times. The same CDR3 can be traced to other DNA sequences in this sample. The chain combines TRBV4-1 with TRBJ1-4, with D tentatively TRBD1 (5 bases). The CDR3 has 19 residues. V gave up 0 bases and J gave up 0 bases, with 17 bases separating them. In germline, CDR1 is MGHRA, CDR2 YSYEKL. CDR3 sequence reads: CASSQDGRQGLATNEKLFF. CDR3 sequence (DNA): TGCGCCAGCAGCCAAGATGGTCGCCAGGGCCTTGCAACTAATGAAAAACTGTTTTTT.

This chain connects TRBV18 to TRBJ1-5; D not certain. Germline lookup yields CDR1 KGHSH and CDR2 LQKENI. V lost 3 bases and J 5 bases, leaving 17 bases between the germline ends. The length of the CDR3 is 16 residues. The CDR3, as DNA: TGTGCCAGCTCACCCCTACCTCTCGGGTCTGATCAGCCCCAGCATTTT. This translates into CASSPLPLGSDQPQHF. Using reference TRBV18 and TRBJ1-5 for the parts outside the CDR3, the full variable domain is NAGVMQNPRHLVRRRGQEARLRCSPMKGHSHVYWYRQLPEEGLKFMVYLQKENIIDESGMPKERFSAEFPKEGPSILRIQQVVRGDSAAYFCASSPLPLGSDQPQHFGDGTRLSIL.

The J gene is TRBJ2-5, the V gene TRBV28, with 9 bases that match TRBD1. Germline-derived CDR1 and CDR2 are MDHEN and SYDVKM. V lost 6 bases and J lost 3; bases outside the gene matches: 5. This CDR3 region has 14 residues. The CDR3 nucleotides are TGTGCCAGCAGCGGACAGGGGCCTAAAGAGACCCAGTACTTC. Translating gives CASSGQGPKETQYF.

The V call is TRBV19, the J call TRBJ2-7; perhaps TRBD2 as D (6 bases). Per germline, CDR1 LNHDA and CDR2 SQIVND (reference sequence). V lost 3 bases to trimming and J lost 0 bases, with 9 bases between them. This CDR3 region has 14 residues. The CDR3 reads CASSMEGSSYEQYF. CDR3 bases: TGTGCCAGTAGTATGGAGGGGAGCTCCTACGAGCAGTACTTC.

There are many counts of this clone. This chain connects TRBV7-9 to TRBJ2-6; 10 bases fit TRBD1. After removal of 6 bases from V and 0 bases from J, the junction contained 8 bases not matched to a gene. Germline CDR1 is SEHNR and CDR2 is FQNEAQ (reference sequence). The CDR3 extends over 18 amino acids. DNA for the CDR3: TGTGCCAGCAGTTTTCCCGGGACAGGGGACTCTGGGGCCAACGTCCTGACTTTC. Its translation is CASSFPGTGDSGANVLTF.

V is TRBV6-5 and J is TRBJ1-2; the match to TRBD1 covers 9 bases. CDR1 is MNHEY, CDR2 SVGAGI, per germline. The ends lost 5 bases at V and 4 bases at J; junction bases unmatched: 8. The CDR3 runs 15 residues. CDR3 in DNA: TGTGCCAGCAGTGGTGGGACAGGGAATGCCTATGGCTACACCTTC. Amino acid sequence: CASSGGTGNAYGYTF.

V is TRBV18 and J is TRBJ2-1, with TRBD2 matching over 9 bases. The CDR3 loop spans 13 amino acids. Looked up from germline, CDR1 is KGHSH and CDR2 is LQKENI. V lost 7 bases to trimming and J lost 4 bases; unmatched junction nucleotides: 2. The CDR3 DNA follows: TGTGCCAGCTTAAGCGGGAGGTACAATGAGCAGTTCTTC. This sequence encodes CASLSGRYNEQFF.

This clone was counted between two and nine times. The V gene is TRBV4-1, the J gene TRBJ2-5; possible D gene TRBD1, 5 bases. Germline CDR1 is MGHRA and CDR2 is YSYEKL. This CDR3 region has 13 residues. V was shortened by 2 bases and J by 5 bases, with 9 bases between the two germline ends. In DNA form, the CDR3 reads TGCGCCAGCAGCCAATGGGGCAGGGAGACCCAGTACTTC. Encoded protein: CASSQWGRETQYF.

The chain is built from TRBV6-6 and TRBJ2-5, with 8 bases identical to TRBD2. Germline CDR1 is MNHNY and CDR2 is SVGAGI (reference sequence). Trimming cost V 4 bases and J 5 bases; bases outside gene matches: 9. This CDR3 is built from 15 residues. The DNA of the CDR3 is TGTGCCAGCAGTTTGGCGGGAGGCGTTATGGAGACCCAGTACTTC. Protein: CASSLAGGVMETQYF.

J is TRBJ1-1 and V is TRBV19; D not resolved. Germline CDR1 is LNHDA and CDR2 is SQIVND (reference sequence). V was pared by 7 bases and J by 0 bases, with 6 bases between. There are 12 residues in the CDR3. This chain's CDR3 is CASKRVNTEAFF. The DNA for the CDR3 is TGTGCCAGTAAAAGGGTGAACACTGAAGCTTTCTTT.

This chain uses TRBV7-8 with TRBJ1-2; D is unclear. The germline V gene encodes CDR1 SGHVS and CDR2 FQNEAQ. CDR3 length: 16 amino acids. The V end lost 2 bases, the J end lost 2 bases, and 15 bases lay between the germline ends. CDR3: CASSLIEAEANYGYTF. Here the CDR3 DNA reads TGTGCCAGCAGCTTAATCGAGGCGGAGGCGAACTATGGCTACACCTTC.

The V call is TRBV6-1, the J call TRBJ2-6, with unresolved D. V dropped 4 bases and J dropped 1 base, with 8 bases sitting between them. Per germline, CDR1 MNHNS and CDR2 SASEGT. The CDR3 totals 15 residues. CDR3 in amino acids: CASSGEVSGANVLTF. CDR3 sequence (DNA): TGTGCCAGCAGTGGGGAAGTATCTGGGGCCAACGTCCTGACTTTC.

The sample holds many counts of this clone. This specimen includes other DNA sequences encoding the same CDR3. This rearrangement joins TRBV30 to TRBJ1-2; D might be TRBD1 (6 bases). The CDR3 is made up of 12 amino acids. Germline-derived CDR1 and CDR2 are GTSNPN and SVGIG (reference sequence). V gave up 3 bases and J gave up 8 bases, with 13 bases separating them. This chain's CDR3 is CAWSGGAGGYTF. CDR3 DNA sequence: TGTGCCTGGAGCGGGGGGGCGGGCGGCTACACCTTC.

This clone was counted at least ten times. This rearrangement joins TRBV7-9 to TRBJ1-4; D might be TRBD1 (6 bases). The V end lost 3 bases, the J end lost 6 bases, and 14 bases lay between the germline ends. This CDR3 comprises 15 residues. In germline, CDR1 is SEHNR, CDR2 FQNEAQ (reference sequence). The CDR3 here is CASSFWGARDEKLFF. CDR3 nucleotide sequence: TGTGCCAGCAGCTTCTGGGGGGCGCGGGATGAAAAACTGTTTTTT.

V usage is TRBV30 and J usage is TRBJ2-7, with a weak D call TRBD1 (6 bases). CDR3 length equals 11 residues. V shed 5 bases and J shed 3 bases, with 8 bases lying between them. Germline CDR1 GTSNPN, CDR2 SVGIG (reference sequence). The CDR3 region has the DNA TGTGCCTGGGGGGGCCGCTACGAGCAGTACTTC. Protein: CAWGGRYEQYF.

This clone is a singleton in its sample. The chain uses TRBV30 and TRBJ1-2; D may be TRBD1 (6 bases). V lost 3 bases to trimming and J lost 4 bases, with 12 bases between them. The CDR3 totals 13 residues. The germline V gene encodes CDR1 GTSNPN and CDR2 SVGIG (reference sequence). CDR3 nucleotides: TGTGCCTGGAGCCTACAGGGTGCCTATGGCTACACCTTC. Translation gives CAWSLQGAYGYTF.

This clone was counted many times. Distinct nucleotide sequences in the sample also encode this CDR3. The rearrangement links TRBV28 to TRBJ2-3, with D tentatively TRBD1 (7 bases). Germline V gene lookup returns CDR1 MDHEN and CDR2 SYDVKM. V lost 3 bases to trimming and J lost 2 bases, with 15 bases between them. The CDR3 contains 16 residues. In DNA, the CDR3 is TGTGCCAGCAGTTTTGCGGGACAGCAATTCACAGATACGCAGTATTTT. It translates to CASSFAGQQFTDTQYF.